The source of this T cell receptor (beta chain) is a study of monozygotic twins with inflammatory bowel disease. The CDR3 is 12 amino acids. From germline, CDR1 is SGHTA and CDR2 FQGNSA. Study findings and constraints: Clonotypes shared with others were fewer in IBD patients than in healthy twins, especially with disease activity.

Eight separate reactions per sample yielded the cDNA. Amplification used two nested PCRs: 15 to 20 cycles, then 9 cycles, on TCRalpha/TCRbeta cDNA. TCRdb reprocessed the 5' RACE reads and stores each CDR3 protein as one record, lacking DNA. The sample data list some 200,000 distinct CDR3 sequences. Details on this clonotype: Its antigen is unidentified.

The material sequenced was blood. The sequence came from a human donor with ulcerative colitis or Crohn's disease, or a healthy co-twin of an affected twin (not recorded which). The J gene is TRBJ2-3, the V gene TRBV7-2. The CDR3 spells CASSFLVDTQYF.